Given below is one TCR beta chain in context. No cognate antigen has been identified for it. The sample holds no much larger clone one base away, and base qualities are not on file. This sample was included in a study of control samples from healthy donors and cancer patients (dated by TCRdb to between 2020 and 2021). Library prep was done by the immunoSEQ multiplex PCR assay. The source is immuneACCESS, and TCRdb retained only in-frame sequences with V and J called. Part of the clones is not carried over; for the studies checked, unresolved V genes explain less than half of this, and the remainder is unexplained. A total of approximately 92,000 clones appear in this sample, roughly 93% of them only once. In total, the top ten clones hold 1.5% of the sample. From the cysteine through the phenylalanine, the CDR3 covers 15 amino acids. Just the 45-base CDR3 DNA is kept, in frame starting at base 1. Trimming at the junction amounts to 5 bases on V and 3 bases on J, and the germline ends lie 14 bases apart. Via the germline V gene, CDR1 is SGHTA and CDR2 FQGTGA.

Recombination connected TRBV7-3 to TRBJ2-1, with no reliable assignment of the D segment. Specimen: blood. The sequence derives from a woman aged 30 to 39 in good health. Here the CDR3 is given as CASSPHLSSYNEQFF. In nucleotides, the sequence is TGTGCCAGCAGCCCCCACCTATCAAGCTACAATGAGCAGTTCTTC.